These T cell receptor beta chains were read from a single sample in a study of cytomegalovirus exposure and HLA in healthy donors. Measured with immunoSEQ multiplex PCR; TCRdb has only the in-frame clones, and not every one. Of approximately 210,000 clones in the sample, over 75% were seen once. The specimen sequenced was PBMCs. The receptors were gathered from a man aged 18 to 29 in good health and CMV-seronegative. The CDR3 runs from the conserved cysteine through the conserved F or W.

V gene	J gene	CDR3 protein
TRBV7-3	TRBJ2-7	CASRGFGREGGKFSHEQYF
TRBV30	TRBJ2-7	CAWSRTEPRTYEQYF
TRBV10-1	TRBJ2-3	CASSEVVAGADTQYF
TRBV12-2	TRBJ1-5	CASRLAFGKGRQPQHF
TRBV20-1	TRBJ2-3	CSAAREAQYF
TRBV28	TRBJ2-3	CASSWQQVSSTDTQYF
TRBV18	TRBJ2-1	CASSPPDRIVHEQFF
TRBV4-3	TRBJ2-3	CASSQGQAGGTDTQYF
TRBV19	TRBJ1-1	CASSIGGAGAFF
TRBV29-1	TRBJ1-2	CSVAGTGRYGYTF
TRBV6-5	TRBJ1-5	CASGRQGSLSQPQHF
TRBV6-5	TRBJ2-6	CASRSSGSGANVLTF
TRBV6-5	TRBJ1-5	CASSLQGSNQPQHF
TRBV19	TRBJ2-2	CASSAAGQDTGELFF
TRBV27	TRBJ1-5	CASSPQNSNQPQHF
TRBV29-1	TRBJ1-2	CSVEDLERTEPYGYTF
TRBV5-6	TRBJ2-3	CASSTQGFDTQYF
TRBV5-1	TRBJ1-6	CASSLGGQRGSPLHF
TRBV2	TRBJ2-6	CASKASGANVLTF
TRBV13	TRBJ2-5	CASGGGARETQYF
TRBV6-5	TRBJ2-3	CASSYLARGAPDTQYF
TRBV4-3	TRBJ2-3	CASSHLAKSSTDTQYF
TRBV5-6	TRBJ1-4	CASSSSRQGRAEKLFF
TRBV19	TRBJ1-1	CASMEGNLIWNTEAFF
TRBV11-3	TRBJ2-2	CASSLAVWGQGNTGELFF
TRBV14	TRBJ2-7	CASSHGQGTYEQYF
TRBV7-9	TRBJ2-5	CSSSPTSPETQYF
TRBV6-1	TRBJ1-4	CASSGRDWHSATNEKLFF
TRBV19	TRBJ1-1	CASSIRDQTEAFF
TRBV9	TRBJ2-5	CASSVLADQETQYF